The 11 T cell receptor beta chains reported below all come from one sample, sequenced in a study of blood T cell repertoires in COVID-19. Measured with immunoSEQ multiplex PCR; TCRdb has only the in-frame clones, and not every one. The sample yields some 150,000 clones, 70% to 90% seen once. The specimen was peripheral blood. The source is a woman in her fifties or sixties with acute or convalescent COVID-19.

As DNA, the CDR3 is TGTGCCAGCAGTTACTGGGGGGGGCCCGGCGCGGGACAGTATTTT. Amino acids: CASSYWGGPGAGQYF. The rearrangement joins TRBV6-5 to TRBJ2-3; tentative D call: TRBD2 (7 bases). V gave up 1 base and J gave up 12 bases, with 20 bases separating them. CDR1 MNHEY and CDR2 SVGAGI come from the germline V gene. This CDR3 comprises 15 residues.

The chain couples TRBV5-6 to TRBJ1-1; a weak D match, TRBD1 (6 bases). In germline, CDR1 is SGHDT, CDR2 YYEEEE. The CDR3 is 16 residues long. Trimming left V 2 bases short and J 4 bases short, with 18 bases between. CDR3 protein: CASSLGFRGASTEAFF. CDR3 nucleotides: TGTGCCAGCAGCTTAGGGTTTCGGGGGGCGAGCACTGAAGCTTTCTTT.

The V call is TRBV10-3, the J call TRBJ2-1; D is undetermined. This CDR3 is built from 15 residues. The V gene's germline CDR1 is ENHRY and CDR2 SYGVKD. With 3 bases removed from V and 5 bases from J, the gap between germline ends came to 14 bases. The CDR3 DNA sequence: TGTGCCATCAGTGATGGTCCCCCCCCGGACAATGAGCAGTTCTTC. It is translated as CAISDGPPPDNEQFF.

This CDR3 is CASSLDWGTNYNEQFF. CDR3 sequence (DNA): TGTGCCAGCAGCTTAGATTGGGGGACAAACTACAATGAGCAGTTCTTC. The chain has TRBV11-3 and TRBJ2-1; D may be TRBD1 (6 bases). V was cut by 0 bases and J by 3 bases, with 12 bases left in between. There are 16 residues in the CDR3. Per germline, CDR1 SGHNT and CDR2 YENEEA. The whole variable domain, filled in from reference TRBV11-3 and TRBJ2-1, reads EAGVVQSPRYKIIEKKQPVAFWCNPISGHNTLYWYLQNLGQGPELLIRYENEEAVDDSQLPKDRFSAERLKGVDSTLKIQPAELGDSAVYLCASSLDWGTNYNEQFFGPGTRLTVL.

The gene calls are TRBV24-1 and TRBJ2-3, with D perhaps matching TRBD2 (7 bases). The CDR3 sequence is 16 residues long. The ends were cut back, 5 bases at V and 0 bases at J, with 14 bases in the middle. Germline V gene sequence: CDR1 KGHDR, CDR2 SFDVKD. Here the CDR3 DNA reads TGTGCCACCAGTGCCCCGAGGGGGGGGAGCACAGATACGCAGTATTTT. It translates to CATSAPRGGSTDTQYF.

V and J are TRBV27 and TRBJ1-1; tentative D call: TRBD1 (6 bases). The CDR3 contains 15 residues. The germline V gene encodes CDR1 MNHEY and CDR2 SMNVEV (reference sequence). The germline V and J ends were trimmed by 2 bases and 1 base, with 11 bases remaining between them. The DNA of the CDR3 is TGTGCCAGCAGTTTAGGGACACAGGGGAACACTGAAGCTTTCTTT. It yields the protein CASSLGTQGNTEAFF.

The rearrangement links TRBV3-1 (or the pseudogene TRBV3-2) to TRBJ2-2; TRBD2 is a possible D gene (5 bases). This CDR3 contains 14 residues. Trimming stripped 0 bases from V and 4 bases from J, with 6 bases between. Germline V CDR1 and CDR2: LGHDT, YNNKEL (reference sequence). CDR3 nucleotide sequence: TGTGCCAGCAGCCAAGATGCGGGCACCGGGGAGCTGTTTTTT. Encoded protein: CASSQDAGTGELFF.

The chain employs TRBV2 and TRBJ2-5; TRBD2 is a possible D gene (5 bases). The CDR3 contains 14 residues. Germline CDR1 and CDR2: SNHLY and FYNNEI. The V gene lost 7 bases and the J gene lost 6 bases, with 18 bases spanning the gap. The CDR3 coding sequence is TGTGCCAGCACGACGACACGGGGTGGGCAGACCCAGTACTTC. This codes for CASTTTRGGQTQYF.

The V call is TRBV19, the J call TRBJ2-3; 7 bases are shared with TRBD2. CDR3 length: 16 amino acids. The germline gives CDR1 LNHDA, CDR2 SQIVND (reference sequence). V lost 3 bases, J lost 0 bases, and 6 bases stayed unmatched. CDR3 nucleotide sequence: TGTGCCAGTAGTATGTCTAGCGGTTCTAGCACAGATACGCAGTATTTT. This gives the protein CASSMSSGSSTDTQYF.

J is TRBJ2-2 and V is TRBV5-1; possibly TRBD1 for D (5 bases). Germline V gene sequence: CDR1 SGHRS, CDR2 YFSETQ. V gave up 0 bases and J gave up 4 bases, with 10 bases separating them. This CDR3 has 15 residues. The CDR3 spells CASSLEWGSTGELFF. In nucleotides, the CDR3 is TGCGCCAGCAGCTTGGAGTGGGGCAGCACCGGGGAGCTGTTTTTT.

The CDR3 DNA sequence: TGTGCCGCTCAGCCAATTCGGGCAGGGACTAGGGTCACTGAAGCTTTCTTT. Translation: CAAQPIRAGTRVTEAFF. The V and J genes are TRBV2 and TRBJ1-1; D is possibly TRBD1 (5 bases). This CDR3 contains 17 residues. Germline CDR1 SNHLY, CDR2 FYNNEI. V lost 11 bases and J 4 bases, leaving 29 bases between the germline ends.